This entry features one T cell receptor beta chain sequence. Its target is not known. This sample was included in a study of cytomegalovirus exposure and HLA in healthy donors. Deletions cut 7 bases from V and 9 bases from J, with 19 bases between. This CDR3 region has 15 residues. Germline V gene lookup returns CDR1 MDHEN and CDR2 SYDVKM. PCR primers comprised 60 Vbeta and 13 Jbeta primers. Profiled with immunoSEQ multiplex PCR; TCRdb holds only in-frame clones, not every one. The sample contains about 180,000 clones, 80% of which appear only once. General study findings and limits: Researchers reportedly found TCR beta sequences accurately predicted most subjects' HLA-A and HLA-B alleles. As a later analysis showed, several of the most significant clusters appeared to be linked to common viral pathogens.

Sequences were obtained from PBMCs. V is TRBV28 and J is TRBJ1-6; possible D gene TRBD1, 5 bases. The source is a woman aged 25 to 39 in good health and CMV-seronegative. As DNA, the CDR3 is TGTGCCAGCATCGGGGGTGGTGATCTAGGTTCACCCCTCCACTTT. As protein: CASIGGGDLGSPLHF.